This TCR beta chain was sequenced during a study of shared clonotypes between healthy human individuals. Assay used: immunoSEQ multiplex PCR; TCRdb lists only in-frame clones, some missing. The table records around 450,000 clones, about 76% of them present only once. Sequenced material: PBMCs. This sequence originates from a woman in her thirties or forties in good health. Some clones in this sample may be carry-over from other donors' samples.

The chain's CDR3 is CASSLDREHYEQYF. CDR3 sequence (DNA): TGTGCCAGCAGCTTAGATCGGGAGCACTACGAGCAGTACTTC. The gene calls are TRBV11-2 and TRBJ2-7, with D tentatively TRBD2 (6 bases). The CDR3 runs to 14 residues. CDR1 and CDR2 from the germline V gene are SGHAT and FQNNGV. V was clipped by 0 bases and J by 3 bases, with 9 bases between them.